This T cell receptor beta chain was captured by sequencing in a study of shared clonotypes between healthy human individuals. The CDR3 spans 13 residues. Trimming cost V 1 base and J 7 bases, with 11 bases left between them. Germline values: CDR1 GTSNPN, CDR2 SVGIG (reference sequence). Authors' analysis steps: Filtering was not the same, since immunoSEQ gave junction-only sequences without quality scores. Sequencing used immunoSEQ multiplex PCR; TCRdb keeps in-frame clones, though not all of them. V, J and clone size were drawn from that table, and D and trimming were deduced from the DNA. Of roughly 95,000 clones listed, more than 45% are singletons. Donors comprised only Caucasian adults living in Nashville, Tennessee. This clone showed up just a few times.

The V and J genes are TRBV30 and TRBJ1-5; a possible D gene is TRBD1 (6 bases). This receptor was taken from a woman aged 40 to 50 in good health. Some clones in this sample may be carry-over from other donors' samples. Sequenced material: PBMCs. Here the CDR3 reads CAWSAGARQPQHF. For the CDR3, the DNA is TGTGCCTGGAGTGCGGGGGCGAGGCAGCCCCAGCATTTT.